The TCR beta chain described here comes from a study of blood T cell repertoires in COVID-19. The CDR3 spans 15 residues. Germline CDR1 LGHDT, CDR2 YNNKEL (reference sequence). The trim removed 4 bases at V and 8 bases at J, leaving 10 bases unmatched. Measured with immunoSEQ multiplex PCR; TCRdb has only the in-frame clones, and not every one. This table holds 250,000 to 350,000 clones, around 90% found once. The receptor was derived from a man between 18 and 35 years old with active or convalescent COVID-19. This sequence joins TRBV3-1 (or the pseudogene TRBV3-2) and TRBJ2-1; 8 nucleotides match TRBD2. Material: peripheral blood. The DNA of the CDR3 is TGTGCCAGCAGCCGCCAGAGCGGGAGAGTCTATGAGCAGTTCTTC. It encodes CASSRQSGRVYEQFF.